These T cell receptor beta chains were read from a single sample in a study of T-cell memory formation after mild COVID-19. One entry per CDR3 protein results from TCRdb running MiXCR on the 5' RACE reads. The table includes under 150,000 distinct CDR3 sequences, approximately 15% detected once. Sequencing input: PBMCs or a T cell subset sorted from them (not recorded which). The source is an adult woman who had mild COVID-19 (a few samples of this study predate the infection). Cell type and time point are not known. Both conserved end residues are part of each CDR3. D genes are given only for firm matches. Rows give clone size only sometimes, using once, few, many, or a class for an expanded clone.

J gene,clone size,D gene,V gene,CDR3 protein,CDR3 DNA
TRBJ1-1,.,TRBD1,TRBV29-1,CSATDRASGTEAFF,TGCAGCGCTACCGACAGGGCCAGTGGTACTGAAGCTTTCTTT
TRBJ2-1,.,.,TRBV9,CASSALGHEQFF,TGTGCCAGCAGCGCCCTTGGGCATGAGCAGTTCTTC
TRBJ1-1,few,.,TRBV7-6,CASSSDPGSEAFF,TGTGCCAGCAGCTCTGATCCGGGATCTGAAGCTTTCTTT
TRBJ1-1,.,.,TRBV5-5,CASSLLETEAFF,TGTGCCAGCAGCTTACTGGAGACTGAAGCTTTCTTT
TRBJ1-5,few,.,TRBV20-1,CSAREGVGQPQHF,TGCAGTGCTAGAGAAGGAGTAGGGCAGCCCCAGCATTTT
TRBJ2-3,.,TRBD2,TRBV12-3/TRBV12-4,CASSLSGSGDTQYF,TGTGCCAGCAGTTTAAGCGGGAGTGGAGATACGCAGTATTTT
TRBJ2-5,.,.,TRBV12-3/TRBV12-4,CASSPQTGETQYF,TGTGCCAGCAGTCCCCAGACTGGGGAGACCCAGTACTTC
TRBJ2-7,few,TRBD2,TRBV2,CASSVGLAGYEQYF,TGTGCCAGCAGTGTCGGACTAGCGGGATACGAGCAGTACTTC
TRBJ2-6,once,.,TRBV4-3,CASSQLFSGANVLTF,TGCGCCAGCAGCCAGCTATTCTCTGGGGCCAACGTCCTGACTTTC
TRBJ2-2,few,TRBD2,TRBV29-1,CSAKLAGGNTGELFF,TGCAGCGCCAAACTAGCGGGAGGGAACACCGGGGAGCTGTTTTTT
TRBJ2-7,.,TRBD2,TRBV7-2,CASSLGLAGENYEQYF,TGTGCCAGCAGCTTAGGACTAGCGGGAGAAAACTACGAGCAGTACTTC
TRBJ2-2,.,TRBD2,TRBV7-7,CASGPWGAGDTTGELFF,TGTGCTAGCGGGCCCTGGGGAGCGGGAGACACGACCGGGGAGCTGTTTTTT
TRBJ1-1,.,.,TRBV18,CASSPGRESTEAFF,TGTGCCAGCTCACCAGGCAGGGAGAGCACTGAAGCTTTCTTT